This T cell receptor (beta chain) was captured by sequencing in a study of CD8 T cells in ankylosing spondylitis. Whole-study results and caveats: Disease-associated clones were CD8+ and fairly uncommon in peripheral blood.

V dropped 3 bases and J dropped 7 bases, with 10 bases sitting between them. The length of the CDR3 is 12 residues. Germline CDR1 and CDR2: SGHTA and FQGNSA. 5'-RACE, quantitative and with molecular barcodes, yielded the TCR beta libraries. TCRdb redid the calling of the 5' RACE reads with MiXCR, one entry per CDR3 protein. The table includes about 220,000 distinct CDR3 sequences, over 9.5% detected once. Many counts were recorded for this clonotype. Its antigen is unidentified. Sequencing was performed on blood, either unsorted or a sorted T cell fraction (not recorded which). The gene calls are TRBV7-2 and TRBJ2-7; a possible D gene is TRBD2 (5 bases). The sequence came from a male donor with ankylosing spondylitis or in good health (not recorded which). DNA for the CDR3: TGTGCCAGCAGCTTCGGGGTGGGGGAGCAGTACTTC. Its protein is CASSFGVGEQYF.